Following are 19 T cell receptor beta chains from one sample sequenced in a study of human T cells and chemical hapten exposure. Time point here: pre-sensitization, week 0. The treatment was: therapeutic diphenylcyclopropenone sensitization with weekly scalp DPC. TCRdb ran MiXCR on the RACE reads and lists one entry per CDR3 protein. The table records about 260,000 distinct CDR3 sequences, more than 6.5% of them present only once. The sample here was whole blood, taken in connection with sensitization to the hapten diphenylcyclopropenone (DPC). These receptors were taken from a middle-aged woman with alopecia areata. Some clones in this sample may be carry-over from other donors' samples.

The V call is TRBV19, the J call TRBJ2-3; a weak D match, TRBD2 (5 bases). Trimming removed 2 bases at V and 4 bases at J, with 10 bases between. The length of the CDR3 is 14 residues. CDR1 is LNHDA, CDR2 SQIVND, per germline (reference sequence). DNA for the CDR3: TGTGCCAGTAGTATACCCCACGGGGCAGATACGCAGTATTTT. Translation gives CASSIPHGADTQYF.

In its sample, this clonotype was seen a few times. The V gene is TRBV20-1, the J gene TRBJ2-5; 8 positions match TRBD1. Germline V lookup: CDR1 DFQATT, CDR2 SNEGSKA (reference sequence). Trimming cost V 2 bases and J 2 bases; bases outside gene matches: 1. The CDR3 runs 13 residues. CDR3 region: CSARRDRQETQYF. CDR3 nucleotide sequence: TGCAGTGCTAGAAGGGACAGGCAAGAGACCCAGTACTTC.

This clonotype appeared many times. The chain is built from TRBV7-9 and TRBJ2-5, with D possibly being TRBD2 (6 bases). Trimming removed 1 base at V and 6 bases at J, with 15 bases between. The CDR3 sequence is 15 residues long. Per the germline V gene, CDR1 is SEHNR and CDR2 is FQNEAQ (reference sequence). DNA for the CDR3: TGTGCCAGCAGCTTAGTCCGGGGAGGCTTACAGACCCAGTACTTC. Translated: CASSLVRGGLQTQYF.

This clonotype was seen at least ten times. The rearrangement links TRBV20-1 to TRBJ2-3; 9 bases align to TRBD2. The CDR3 is made up of 12 amino acids. Looked up from germline, CDR1 is DFQATT and CDR2 is SNEGSKA (reference sequence). The junction had 6 bases not matched to a gene; V was cut back by 8 bases and J by 6 bases. Written as DNA, the CDR3 is TGCAGTTCTAACAGCGGGAGGGATACGCAGTATTTT. Its translation is CSSNSGRDTQYF.

This clonotype was counted a few times. The CDR3 loop is CASSPELGTEAFF. In DNA, the CDR3 is TGTGCCAGCTCACCAGAACTGGGGACTGAAGCTTTCTTT. The rearrangement joins TRBV18 to TRBJ1-1; D remains ambiguous. The CDR3 totals 13 residues. The V end was cut by 2 bases, the J end by 5 bases, with 9 bases between. From germline, CDR1 is KGHSH and CDR2 LQKENI.

This clonotype was picked up a small number of times. This chain joins TRBV12-3 or TRBV12-4 and TRBJ2-2; 9 positions agree with TRBD2. V lost 8 bases and J lost 3; bases outside the gene matches: 4. This CDR3 contains 14 residues. As DNA, the CDR3 is TGTGCCAGCCGACTAGCGGCACACACCGGGGAGCTGTTTTTT. The encoded protein is CASRLAAHTGELFF.

The sample holds many counts of this clonotype. The CDR3 sequence: CASILGAGWDTQYF. DNA of the CDR3: TGTGCCAGCATCCTAGGGGCGGGTTGGGATACGCAGTATTTT. The chain employs TRBV7-2 and TRBJ2-3, with D perhaps assigned TRBD1 or TRBD2 (5 bases each). V was trimmed by 7 bases and J by 6 bases, leaving 17 bases between them. CDR3 length: 14 amino acids. Per the germline V gene, CDR1 is SGHTA and CDR2 is FQGNSA. The whole variable domain, remainder taken from reference TRBV7-2 and TRBJ2-3, is GAGVSQSPSNKVTEKGKDVELRCDPISGHTALYWYRQSLGQGLEFLIYFQGNSAPDKSGLPSDRFSAERTGGSVSTLTIQRTQQEDSAVYLCASILGAGWDTQYFGPGTRLTVL.

The V and J genes are TRBV6-5 and TRBJ1-6, with D perhaps TRBD1 (5 bases). This CDR3 has 16 amino acids. Germline V CDR1 and CDR2: MNHEY, SVGAGI. Trimming took 3 bases from V and 7 from J, leaving 16 bases between them. The CDR3 DNA follows: TGTGCCAGCAGTTATCGTCCCAGGGTGCCGAATTCACCCCTCCACTTT. Encoded protein: CASSYRPRVPNSPLHF.

This clonotype has a handful of counts. CDR3 bases: TGCGCCAGCAGCCAAGGTCTGTCGGCCGAGCAGTACTTC. It codes for CASSQGLSAEQYF. The chain recombines TRBV4-1 with TRBJ2-7; D gene ambiguous. V was cut by 1 base and J by 6 bases, with 10 bases left in between. The germline V gene has CDR1 MGHRA and CDR2 YSYEKL. This CDR3 region has 13 residues.

This clonotype appeared a few times. The chain recombines TRBV4-3 with TRBJ1-5, with no clear D. Germline assignment: CDR1 LGHNA and CDR2 YSLEER. Trimming took off 0 bases at V and 7 bases at J, with 13 bases between the two ends. CDR3 size: 15 residues. CDR3 loop: CASSQDRGVRQPQHF. As DNA, the CDR3 is TGCGCCAGCAGCCAAGATCGGGGAGTCAGGCAGCCCCAGCATTTT.

The chain couples TRBV20-1 to TRBJ2-7; 7 bases are shared with TRBD2. V shed 3 bases, J shed 3 bases, and the junction held 11 bases outside the gene matches. The CDR3 consists of 15 residues. CDR1 is DFQATT, CDR2 SNEGSKA, per germline (reference sequence). Written as DNA, the CDR3 is TGCAGTGCTAGGGCCCTAACTAGCGAGGACTACGAGCAGTACTTC. Translation gives CSARALTSEDYEQYF.

The rearrangement uses TRBV4-1 and TRBJ2-2, with 7 bases that match TRBD2. CDR1 and CDR2 from the germline V gene are MGHRA and YSYEKL. The CDR3 extends over 18 amino acids. The J segment lost 6 bases and the V segment lost 1 base, leaving 14 bases of the junction unmatched. The CDR3 here is CASSQGAPLAAPAGELFF. DNA for the CDR3: TGCGCCAGCAGCCAAGGGGCCCCCCTAGCGGCCCCGGCCGGGGAGCTGTTTTTT.

This clonotype has more than one count but fewer than ten. The gene calls are TRBV12-3 or TRBV12-4 and TRBJ1-1; TRBD1 might be the D (5 bases). Trimming left V 3 bases short and J 3 bases short, with 11 bases between. CDR3 length: 14 residues. CDR3 sequence: CASSLRTRDTEAFF. CDR3 bases: TGTGCCAGCAGTTTGAGGACCAGGGACACTGAAGCTTTCTTT.

This clonotype was seen only a few times. J is TRBJ1-4 and V is TRBV12-3 or TRBV12-4, with TRBD1 as a possible D gene (5 bases). There are 15 residues in the CDR3. Trimming took off 5 bases at V and 4 bases at J, with 14 bases between the two ends. The CDR3 bases are TGTGCCAGCAGTCTCCGGGACGGAGTTAATGAAAAACTGTTTTTT. It specifies CASSLRDGVNEKLFF.

This clonotype was recorded many times. The chain uses TRBV9 and TRBJ2-2, with a weak D call TRBD2 (5 bases). Trimming left V 1 base short and J 1 base short, with 5 bases between. Per the germline V gene, CDR1 is SGDLS and CDR2 is YYNGEE. The CDR3 totals 14 residues. This CDR3 reads CASSVSGNTGELFF. DNA for the CDR3: TGTGCCAGCAGCGTAAGCGGGAACACCGGGGAGCTGTTTTTT. Full variable domain (outside the CDR3, taken from reference TRBV9 and TRBJ2-2): DSGVTQTPKHLITATGQRVTLRCSPRSGDLSVYWYQQSLDQGLQFLIQYYNGEERAKGNILERFSAQQFPDLHSELNLSSLELGDSALYFCASSVSGNTGELFFGEGSRLTVL.

A few counts support this clonotype. This chain joins TRBV28 and TRBJ2-7; perhaps TRBD2 as D (6 bases). The CDR3 has 12 amino acids. Germline-derived CDR1 and CDR2 are MDHEN and SYDVKM. V was clipped by 6 bases and J by 5 bases, with 11 bases between them. The CDR3 protein is CASSPTRNEQYF. The CDR3 coding sequence is TGTGCCAGCAGCCCGACTAGGAACGAGCAGTACTTC.

With regard to this clonotype: With a much larger clone just one base away, this may be a read error. The rearrangement uses TRBV11-1 and TRBJ2-5, with unresolved D. Germline lookup yields CDR1 SGHAT and CDR2 FQDESV (reference sequence). This CDR3 spans 12 amino acids. CDR3 residues: CVSTNAQETQYF. The CDR3 DNA reads TGTGTCAGCACGAACGCTCAAGAGACCCAGTACTTC.

This clonotype was recorded a few times. Here the CDR3 reads CSVVYGVPYSTDTQYF. In nucleotides, the CDR3 is TGCAGCGTTGTGTATGGGGTCCCTTATAGCACAGATACGCAGTATTTT. This chain links TRBV29-1 with TRBJ2-3; D not resolved. The CDR3 covers 16 residues. Germline CDR1 and CDR2: SQVTM and ANQGSEA. With 4 bases removed from V and 0 bases from J, the gap between germline ends came to 17 bases.

For this clonotype: Possible read error: a much larger clone is one base away. The V call is TRBV7-9, the J call TRBJ1-1; D unclear. The CDR3 totals 11 residues. The V end lost 1 base, the J end lost 7 bases, and 4 bases lay between the germline ends. Germline V lookup: CDR1 SEHNR, CDR2 FQNEAQ (reference sequence). DNA of the CDR3: TGTGCCAGCAGCTTAGACAGTGAAGCTTTCTTT. Translation: CASSLDSEAFF.